A single sample is the source of the 21 T cell receptor beta chains below, sequenced in a study of graft-versus-host responses after intestinal transplantation. Their target antigens are unknown. Measured with immunoSEQ multiplex PCR; TCRdb has only the in-frame clones, and not every one. The sample includes about 51,000 clones, around 92% of them seen just once. The sequences come from unstimulated CD4+ T cells sorted from spleen or lymph node cells, collected before transplant. These receptors originate from a human donor who was the organ donor for an intestinal transplant.

CDR3 region: CASSPDRFTYEQYF. DNA for the CDR3: TGTGCCAGCAGCCCGGACAGGTTTACCTACGAGCAGTACTTC. The chain joins TRBV7-2 to TRBJ2-7, with TRBD1 matching 7 bases. Per the germline V gene, CDR1 is SGHTA and CDR2 is FQGNSA. The V segment lost 5 bases and the J segment 2 bases; nucleotides outside the gene matches: 6. CDR3 length: 14 residues.

The chain recombines TRBV28 with TRBJ2-7, with D possibly being TRBD2 (5 bases). The V end lost 6 bases, the J end lost 0 bases, and 15 bases lay between the germline ends. Germline-derived CDR1 and CDR2 are MDHEN and SYDVKM. The CDR3 has 15 residues. For the CDR3, the DNA is TGTGCCAGCAGCCAAACAGAGGACTTCTCCTACGAGCAGTACTTC. Translation gives CASSQTEDFSYEQYF.

This clone is a singleton in its sample. The chain uses TRBV4-1 and TRBJ1-1; possibly TRBD1 for D (6 bases). Germline CDR1 and CDR2: MGHRA and YSYEKL. The CDR3 spans 15 residues. Trimming left V 4 bases short and J 3 bases short, with 15 bases between. CDR3 sequence (DNA): TGCGCCAGCAGCCGACAGGAGAGCACTGACACTGAAGCTTTCTTT. It yields the protein CASSRQESTDTEAFF.

The J gene is TRBJ2-1, the V gene TRBV9; D not certain. The germline CDR1 and CDR2 sequences are SGDLS and YYNGEE. V shed 0 bases and J shed 7 bases, with 11 bases lying between them. CDR3 length: 14 residues. In DNA form, the CDR3 reads TGTGCCAGCAGCGTAGCTGTGGTGGCAAATGAGCAGTTCTTC. Translation: CASSVAVVANEQFF.

The CDR3 DNA is TGTGCCAGCAGCCTGAGGGCCTTCCAAGAGACCCAGTACTTC. Translation: CASSLRAFQETQYF. The chain combines TRBV5-4 with TRBJ2-5; D perhaps matches TRBD2 (5 bases). V lost 4 bases, J lost 1 base, and 11 bases lay in between. Per the germline V gene, CDR1 is SGHNT and CDR2 is YYREEE (reference sequence). This CDR3 has 14 residues.

The rearrangement uses TRBV28 and TRBJ1-1; 9 bases are shared with TRBD1. Germline loops: CDR1 MDHEN, CDR2 SYDVKM. V lost 6 bases, J lost 4 bases, and 12 bases stayed unmatched. CDR3 length: 16 amino acids. Here the CDR3 DNA reads TGTGCCAGCAGCTACAGGGGGCGCTGGATTAGCACTGAAGCTTTCTTT. This gives the protein CASSYRGRWISTEAFF.

The chain is built from TRBV7-9 and TRBJ2-3, with D perhaps TRBD2 (5 bases). Between the trimmed V and J ends, which lost 2 bases and 0 bases, there was a span of 9 bases. The germline gives CDR1 SEHNR, CDR2 FQNEAQ (reference sequence). This CDR3 has 15 residues. The CDR3 nucleotides read TGTGCCAGCAGCTTATTTACTAGTAGCACAGATACGCAGTATTTT. Translation: CASSLFTSSTDTQYF.

The chain joins TRBV7-9 to TRBJ2-1, with 11 positions matching TRBD2. V lost 0 bases and J lost 7; bases outside the gene matches: 5. The CDR3 contains 16 residues. From germline, CDR1 is SEHNR and CDR2 FQNEAQ (reference sequence). The DNA of the CDR3 is TGTGCCAGCAGCTTAGCACTAGCGGGAGTGGGGAATGAGCAGTTCTTC. This encodes CASSLALAGVGNEQFF.

The chain joins TRBV28 to TRBJ2-1; 12 nucleotides line up with TRBD2. V shed 1 base, J shed 11 bases, and the junction held 6 bases outside the gene matches. This CDR3 region has 15 residues. Per germline, CDR1 MDHEN and CDR2 SYDVKM. Here the CDR3 DNA reads TGTGCCAGCAGTTTATTGCTAGCGGGAGGGTTAAAGCAGTTCTTC. Its translation is CASSLLLAGGLKQFF.

CDR3 protein: CASREQGFGPGELFF. CDR3 in DNA: TGTGCCAGCAGGGAACAGGGTTTCGGGCCCGGGGAGCTGTTTTTT. The genes are TRBV2 and TRBJ2-2, with TRBD1 as a possible D gene (6 bases). The V gene's germline CDR1 is SNHLY and CDR2 FYNNEI. Trimming left V 6 bases short and J 6 bases short, with 17 bases between. The CDR3 runs 15 residues.

J is TRBJ1-5 and V is TRBV19, with a possible D match to TRBD1 (6 bases). The CDR3 consists of 15 residues. V was trimmed by 2 bases and J by 1 base, leaving 9 bases between them. The germline V gene has CDR1 LNHDA and CDR2 SQIVND (reference sequence). CDR3: CASSIKGGSNQPQHF. The CDR3 DNA is TGTGCCAGTAGTATAAAGGGGGGGAGCAATCAGCCCCAGCATTTT.

The chain uses TRBV7-8 and TRBJ2-7; 14 bases fit TRBD2. The CDR3 runs to 17 residues. Per the germline V gene, CDR1 is SGHVS and CDR2 is FQNEAQ. The V and J ends lost 0 bases and 4 bases, in that order; junction bases with no gene match: 5. CDR3 in DNA: TGTGCCAGCAGCTTAGCCAGACTAGCGGGAGGGCGATACGAGCAGTACTTC. Its protein product is CASSLARLAGGRYEQYF.

This clone came up a few times. This chain connects TRBV30 to TRBJ1-4, with D maybe TRBD1 (5 bases). CDR1 GTSNPN and CDR2 SVGIG come from the germline V gene (reference sequence). V was trimmed by 3 bases and J by 8 bases, leaving 13 bases between them. This CDR3 comprises 13 residues. CDR3 coding DNA: TGTGCCTGGAGCCTCCCAGGGATCGAAAAACTGTTTTTT. Translation: CAWSLPGIEKLFF.

The V and J genes are TRBV6-5 and TRBJ1-1, with a tentative D call TRBD1 (5 bases). Trimming took off 6 bases at V and 1 base at J, with 12 bases between the two ends. Germline-derived CDR1 and CDR2 are MNHEY and SVGAGI. This CDR3 is 14 amino acids long. CDR3 in DNA: TGTGCCAGCAGGCCACCCCAGGGGAACACTGAAGCTTTCTTT. Translated: CASRPPQGNTEAFF.

This clone appeared a single time. The rearrangement joins TRBV7-2 to TRBJ2-7; TRBD2 agrees at 8 bases. Unmatched junction bases numbered 6, after V lost 3 bases and J lost 2 bases. Germline values: CDR1 SGHTA, CDR2 FQGNSA. The CDR3 runs 15 residues. The CDR3 sequence: CASSFYISGTYEQYF. In nucleotides, the CDR3 is TGTGCCAGCAGCTTCTACATTAGCGGGACCTACGAGCAGTACTTC. The whole variable domain, remainder taken from reference TRBV7-2 and TRBJ2-7, is GAGVSQSPSNKVTEKGKDVELRCDPISGHTALYWYRQSLGQGLEFLIYFQGNSAPDKSGLPSDRFSAERTGGSVSTLTIQRTQQEDSAVYLCASSFYISGTYEQYFGPGTRLTVT.

The genes are TRBV4-2 and TRBJ2-5, with D possibly being TRBD2 (7 bases). CDR3 length: 14 residues. The germline V gene has CDR1 LGHNA and CDR2 YNFKEQ. V shed 1 base and J shed 4 bases, with 10 bases lying between them. The CDR3 region has the DNA TGTGCCAGCAGCCAAGTAGGGGGGGTAGAGACCCAGTACTTC. It is translated as CASSQVGGVETQYF.

This rearrangement joins TRBV7-9 to TRBJ1-5, with D perhaps TRBD1 (5 bases). Germline loops: CDR1 SEHNR, CDR2 FQNEAQ (reference sequence). The V and J ends lost 8 bases and 5 bases respectively, with 16 bases between them. This CDR3 has 14 amino acids. The CDR3 sequence is CASRGGIGDQPQHF. In DNA form, the CDR3 reads TGTGCCAGCCGCGGGGGGATTGGGGATCAGCCCCAGCATTTT. The complete variable domain, with remaining parts taken from reference TRBV7-9 and TRBJ1-5, reads DTGVSQNPRHKITKRGQNVTFRCDPISEHNRLYWYRQTLGQGPEFLTYFQNEAQLEKSRLLSDRFSAERPKGSFSTLEIQRTEQGDSAMYLCASRGGIGDQPQHFGDGTRLSIL.

V usage is TRBV29-1 and J usage is TRBJ2-3, with 7 bases matching TRBD2. The CDR3 covers 14 residues. Germline CDR1 and CDR2: SQVTM and ANQGSEA. The junction had 4 bases not matched to a gene; V was cut back by 4 bases and J by 0 bases. CDR3 region: CSVGERGSTDTQYF. CDR3 in DNA: TGCAGCGTTGGGGAGCGGGGTAGCACAGATACGCAGTATTTT.

CDR3 coding DNA: TGTGCCAGCAGCAGGGGGGGGGAGCAGTACTTC. Residues: CASSRGGEQYF. The rearrangement links TRBV7-6 to TRBJ2-7, with D maybe TRBD2 (7 bases). The CDR3 sequence is 11 residues long. Trimming pared 5 bases from V and 7 bases from J, leaving 9 bases between. Germline V lookup: CDR1 SGHVS, CDR2 FNYEAQ.

The chain combines TRBV11-1 with TRBJ2-1; tentative D call: TRBD1 (5 bases). The CDR3 is 14 residues long. V dropped 5 bases and J dropped 7 bases, with 15 bases sitting between them. Germline V gives CDR1 SGHAT, CDR2 FQDESV (reference sequence). DNA of the CDR3: TGTGCCAGCAGCCGCCCGCAGGGTTCTAATGAGCAGTTCTTC. Translating gives CASSRPQGSNEQFF.

The table lists this clone with a count of one. The rearrangement uses TRBV14 and TRBJ2-7; 9 positions match TRBD2. V lost 4 bases to trimming and J lost 2 bases; unmatched junction nucleotides: 6. The CDR3 sequence is 15 residues long. Germline CDR1 reads SGHDN; CDR2 reads FVKESK. The DNA of the CDR3 is TGTGCCAGCAGCCCCGACGGACTAGCGACCTACGAGCAGTACTTC. Residues: CASSPDGLATYEQYF. The variable domain in full, completed from reference TRBV14 and TRBJ2-7, reads EAGVTQFPSHSVIEKGQTVTLRCDPISGHDNLYWYRRVMGKEIKFLLHFVKESKQDESGMPNNRFLAERTGGTYSTLKVQPAELEDSGVYFCASSPDGLATYEQYFGPGTRLTVT.